The T cell receptor (beta chain) under discussion was sequenced for a study of T-cell reconstitution after alpha-beta-depleted transplantation in children. Unique molecular identifiers tagged the TCRbeta library. MiXCR, run by TCRdb on the PCR reads, gives a single entry per CDR3 protein. The table records 500,000 or so distinct CDR3 sequences, approximately 32% of them present only once. V dropped 5 bases and J dropped 1; count of bases not matched to a gene: 10. Germline V lookup: CDR1 SQVTM, CDR2 ANQGSEA. The length of the CDR3 is 16 residues. The chain links TRBV29-1 to TRBJ2-2, with 7 bases aligning to TRBD2. Sequenced material: PBMCs from the stem cell graft donor, taken from the stem cell graft. The TCR originated in a human donor who donated a stem cell graft to a child with aplastic anemia. CDR3 loop: CSVRIPRGENTGELFF. CDR3 DNA sequence: TGCAGCGTTCGGATCCCCCGGGGGGAGAACACCGGGGAGCTGTTTTTT.